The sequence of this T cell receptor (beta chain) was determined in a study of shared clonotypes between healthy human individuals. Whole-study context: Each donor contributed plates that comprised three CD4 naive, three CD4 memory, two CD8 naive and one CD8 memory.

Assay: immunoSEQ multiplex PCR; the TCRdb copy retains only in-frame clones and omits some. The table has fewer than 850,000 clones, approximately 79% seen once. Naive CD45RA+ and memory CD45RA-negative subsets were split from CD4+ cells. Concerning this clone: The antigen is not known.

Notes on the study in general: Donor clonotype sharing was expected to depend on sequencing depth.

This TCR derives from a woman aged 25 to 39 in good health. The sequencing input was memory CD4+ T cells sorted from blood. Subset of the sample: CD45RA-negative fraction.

The CDR3 DNA reads as TGTGCCAGCAGCTTACGAGGGGCGAGCTCCTACGAGCAGTACTTC. This encodes CASSLRGASSYEQYF. The rearrangement links TRBV5-6 to TRBJ2-7; either TRBD1 or TRBD2 may supply D (5 bases each). Germline lookup yields CDR1 SGHDT and CDR2 YYEEEE. The CDR3 runs 15 residues. V shed 2 bases and J shed 0 bases, with 12 bases lying between them. Drawing the rest from reference TRBV5-6 and TRBJ2-7, the complete variable domain is DAGVTQSPTHLIKTRGQQVTLRCSPKSGHDTVSWYQQALGQGPQFIFQYYEEEERQRGNFPDRFSGHQFPNYSSELNVNALLLGDSALYLCASSLRGASSYEQYFGPGTRLTVT.